This T cell receptor (beta chain) was found in a study of CD8 T cells in Susac syndrome. Study-level background: Among the sequenced Susac syndrome patients, roughly six had active disease while fewer than 10 were in remission.

While CD8+ and CD4+ T cells were isolated negatively, TEMRA cells were enriched by FACS. Germline-derived CDR1 and CDR2 are SGHVS and FQNEAQ. The CDR3 contains 16 residues. V was clipped by 1 base and J by 5 bases, with 15 bases between them. With random hexamers, reverse transcription was performed on roughly 0.5 to 1 ug of RNA. TCRdb fed the immunoSEQ multiplex PCR reads into MiXCR, producing one record per CDR3 protein. Of about 120,000 distinct CDR3 sequences listed, just under 95% were seen once; the top ten hold about 0.27%. This TCR was recovered from a human donor with Susac syndrome. This sequence joins TRBV7-8 and TRBJ2-1; the D gene is possibly TRBD1 (5 bases). The sequenced sample was CD8+ T cells from PBMCs. The DNA of the CDR3 is TGTGCCAGCAGCTTAGAGGCCCCGACAGTGAACAATGAGCAGTTCTTC. Protein: CASSLEAPTVNNEQFF. The entire variable domain, with the rest obtained from reference TRBV7-8 and TRBJ2-1, is as follows: GAGVSQSPRYKVAKRGQDVALRCDPISGHVSLFWYQQALGQGPEFLTYFQNEAQLDKSGLPSDRFFAERPEGSVSTLKIQRTQQEDSAVYLCASSLEAPTVNNEQFFGPGTRLTVL.